The following is a T cell receptor beta chain sequence with its context. The sample belongs to a study of CD8 T cells in Susac syndrome. TCR beta sequencing covered blood CD8+ and CD4+ T cells. Germline V lookup: CDR1 SEHNR, CDR2 FQNEAQ (reference sequence). V shed 1 base and J shed 8 bases, with 9 bases lying between them. CDR3 length: 13 amino acids. The RNA input was about 0.5 to 1 ug, and it was reverse transcribed with random hexamers. In TCRdb, the immunoSEQ multiplex PCR reads were re-called with MiXCR into one record per CDR3 protein. Of about 150,000 distinct CDR3 sequences in the sample, about 95% were seen once.

This chain links TRBV7-9 with TRBJ2-1, with a tentative D call TRBD2 (5 bases). This TCR derives from a human donor with multiple sclerosis. Sequenced: CD8+ T cells from PBMCs. The CDR3 sequence: CASSLVSGDEQFF. CDR3 coding DNA: TGTGCCAGCAGCTTAGTCTCCGGGGATGAGCAGTTCTTC.